The rows below give T cell receptor beta chains drawn from one sample of a study of blood T cells in healthy people across ages. TCRdb reprocessed the 5' RACE reads via MiXCR and lists one record per CDR3 protein. The sample contains more than 500,000 distinct CDR3 sequences, about 26% of which appear only once. In addition, the sample was reused for a study of T cells of mothers and their children.

The sequenced material came from blood. The origin of the receptors is a boy between 2 and 15 years old in good health. CDR3s include the opening cysteine and the closing phenylalanine or tryptophan. The D gene is left open where the match is weak. Not every row has a clone size; where given, it reads once, few, many or a size class.

cdr3_nt cdr3_aa v_call clone_size d_call j_call
TGCAGTGCTAGGGCATTAGTCGGCAAACTGTTTTTT CSARALVGKLFF TRBV20-1 NA NA TRBJ1-4
TGCAGCGCCTTAGGTCGGTTATCCAAAAACATTCAGTACTTC CSALGRLSKNIQYF TRBV29-1 few NA TRBJ2-4
TGCAGTGCACAGGGGAGTCAAGAGACCCAGTACTTC CSAQGSQETQYF TRBV20-1 NA TRBD1 TRBJ2-5
TGTGCCACCAGTGACCCGGGACAGGGATACAATGAGCAGTTCTTC CATSDPGQGYNEQFF TRBV24-1 few TRBD1 TRBJ2-1
TGTGCCAGCAGCCAAGGTTCCAGACAGGGGTTCTACGAGCAGTACTTC CASSQGSRQGFYEQYF TRBV14 NA TRBD1 TRBJ2-7
TGTGCCACCAGTGATTTGGGGACCCAGTACTTC CATSDLGTQYF TRBV24-1 few NA TRBJ2-5
TGTGCCAGCAGCTCCTTTGGACAGGGAAGATACAATGAGCAGTTCTTC CASSSFGQGRYNEQFF TRBV11-2 NA TRBD1 TRBJ2-1
TGCAGTGCTAGAGGAAGCGGGCTTAACTATGGCTACACCTTC CSARGSGLNYGYTF TRBV20-1 few NA TRBJ1-2
TGTGCCAGCAGCTTGCAGGCTCTATATCAGCCCCAGCATTTT CASSLQALYQPQHF TRBV5-5 NA NA TRBJ1-5
TGTGCCAGCAGGACGACAGGGGGGGACTATGGCTACACCTTC CASRTTGGDYGYTF TRBV11-2 few TRBD1 TRBJ1-2
TGTGCCAGCAGTTTATTCGGCCAAGAGACCCAGTACTTC CASSLFGQETQYF TRBV27 few NA TRBJ2-5
TGTGCCAGCAGCCTAGACAGCCAGGGGTACAATGAGCAGTTCTTC CASSLDSQGYNEQFF TRBV27 NA NA TRBJ2-1
TGTGCCAGCAGAGACCGGGACAGGGTTACAGATACGCAGTATTTT CASRDRDRVTDTQYF TRBV6-6 few TRBD1 TRBJ2-3
TGCAGTGCTAGAGTAACAGGGTTCTATGGCTACACCTTC CSARVTGFYGYTF TRBV20-1 few NA TRBJ1-2
TGTGCCAGCAGTTCCACGGGGAGAATCTACGAGCAGTACTTC CASSSTGRIYEQYF TRBV6-6 few NA TRBJ2-7
TGCGCCAGCAGCCAAGAAGGAGGGCTTCGGTTCTACGAGCAGTACTTC CASSQEGGLRFYEQYF TRBV4-1 NA NA TRBJ2-7
TGTGCCAGCAGCGCGCTAGCGGGGATTATTGATACGCAGTATTTT CASSALAGIIDTQYF TRBV28 NA TRBD2 TRBJ2-3
TGTGCCAGCAGTCCACGTGACAGACCAAACACTGAAGCTTTCTTT CASSPRDRPNTEAFF TRBV2 NA NA TRBJ1-1
TGCAGCGTGGGGGGACAGGGACCATACAATGAGCAGTTCTTC CSVGGQGPYNEQFF TRBV29-1 NA TRBD1 TRBJ2-1
TGTGCCAGCAGCGATAGCGCTAACCTTGCCCCAGGCGAAAAACTGTTTTTT CASSDSANLAPGEKLFF TRBV9 once NA TRBJ1-4
TGTGCCAGCAGTTATGGCGGGAGGGGGGAGACCCAGTACTTC CASSYGGRGETQYF TRBV6-5 NA TRBD2 TRBJ2-5
TGTGCCAGCAGCGAGGGGGGGACTAGCACAGATACGCAGTATTTT CASSEGGTSTDTQYF TRBV7-3 few NA TRBJ2-3
TGTGCCACCAGCAGAGATCGTACCGTGGCACTTAAACTGTTTTTT CATSRDRTVALKLFF TRBV15 few NA TRBJ1-4
TGTGCCAGCAGCCAGCGCGGGCCTAGCGGGGGCACCTACAATGAGCAGTTCTTC CASSQRGPSGGTYNEQFF TRBV7-9 few TRBD2 TRBJ2-1
TGTGCCAGTTTCCGGGACAGGGAAAGGAATGAGCAGTTCTTC CASFRDRERNEQFF TRBV27 NA TRBD1 TRBJ2-1
TGTGCCAGCAGCCCGGGACTGATGTCCTACGAGCAGTACTTC CASSPGLMSYEQYF TRBV6-5 NA NA TRBJ2-7
TGTGCCAGCAGCCCCCAGCCGAACACTGAAGCTTTCTTT CASSPQPNTEAFF TRBV7-3 NA NA TRBJ1-1
TGTGCCAGCAGTTTAGTGCCCAGCAGAAACACCGGGGAGCTGTTTTTT CASSLVPSRNTGELFF TRBV12-3/TRBV12-4 NA NA TRBJ2-2
TGTGCCAGCAGTGGGACTGAAACAGATACGCAGTATTTT CASSGTETDTQYF TRBV6-1 NA NA TRBJ2-3
TGTGCCAGCAGCTGGGGGACAGGATCGAATGGCTACACCTTC CASSWGTGSNGYTF TRBV5-4 NA TRBD1 TRBJ1-2
TGCGCCAGCAGCCAAGCAATCGGGTTAACTAACTATGGCTACACCTTC CASSQAIGLTNYGYTF TRBV4-3 NA NA TRBJ1-2
TGCGCCAGCAGCCAAGTGGTGGGGACAGCCGAGTACGAGCAGTACTTC CASSQVVGTAEYEQYF TRBV4-1 NA TRBD1 TRBJ2-7
TGTGCCAGCAGCCAAGAGGCGGTTAGAGCTCCCGATGGCTACACCTTC CASSQEAVRAPDGYTF TRBV4-2 NA NA TRBJ1-2